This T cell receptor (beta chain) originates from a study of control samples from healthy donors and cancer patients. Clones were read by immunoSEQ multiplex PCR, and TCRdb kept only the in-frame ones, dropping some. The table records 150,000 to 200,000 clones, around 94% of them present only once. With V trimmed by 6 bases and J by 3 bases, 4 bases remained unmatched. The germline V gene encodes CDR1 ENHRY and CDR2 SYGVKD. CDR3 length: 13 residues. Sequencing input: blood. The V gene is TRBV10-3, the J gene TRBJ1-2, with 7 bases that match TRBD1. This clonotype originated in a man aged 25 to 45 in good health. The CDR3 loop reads CAIRDRADYGYTF. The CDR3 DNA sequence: TGTGCCATCAGAGACAGGGCTGACTATGGCTACACCTTC.